One and the same sample provided the 8 T cell receptor beta chains below, sequenced in a study of OX40 agonist ivuxolimab in advanced cancers. The repertoire was sequenced with immunoSEQ multiplex PCR; TCRdb's copy has only in-frame clones and lacks some. The table shows around 100,000 clones, with 90% occurring only once. The starting material was CD4+ or CD8+ T cells sorted from blood, obtained in a trial of the OX40 agonist ivuxolimab. The receptors were sampled from an adult with an advanced solid tumor such as melanoma, head and neck, liver or kidney cancer.

The chain has TRBV9 and TRBJ2-1; D is undetermined. This CDR3 has 15 amino acids. Germline V gives CDR1 SGDLS, CDR2 YYNGEE. V gave up 0 bases and J gave up 0 bases, with 7 bases separating them. The CDR3 coding sequence is TGTGCCAGCAGCGTAGAATCCTACTCCTACAATGAGCAGTTCTTC. Protein sequence: CASSVESYSYNEQFF.

V is TRBV5-4 and J is TRBJ1-2; no reliable D call. The ends were cut back, 3 bases at V and 1 base at J, with 13 bases in the middle. CDR3 length equals 15 residues. In germline, CDR1 is SGHNT, CDR2 YYREEE (reference sequence). The CDR3, as DNA: TGTGCCAGCAGCTCTGAAGGAGCGAATAACTATGGCTACACCTTC. Amino acid sequence: CASSSEGANNYGYTF.

The rearrangement joins TRBV5-1 to TRBJ2-2; D is perhaps TRBD1 or TRBD2 (5 bases each). Germline V CDR1 and CDR2: SGHRS, YFSETQ. Trimming took off 6 bases at V and 0 bases at J, with 9 bases between the two ends. The CDR3 spans 14 residues. The CDR3 DNA follows: TGCGCCAGCAATCCGGGACCGAACACCGGGGAGCTGTTTTTT. Protein: CASNPGPNTGELFF.

V gene TRBV19 combines with J gene TRBJ1-1, with D maybe TRBD1 (6 bases). Germline CDR1 and CDR2: LNHDA and SQIVND (reference sequence). The CDR3 totals 16 residues. Trimming shortened V by 9 bases and J by 2 bases, and 22 bases separated the two germline ends. CDR3: CARFRDTNPVNTEAFF. The DNA of the CDR3 is TGTGCCAGATTCCGGGACACCAACCCGGTAAACACTGAAGCTTTCTTT.

The V call is TRBV19, the J call TRBJ2-3; 9 bases agree with TRBD1. The CDR3 extends over 14 amino acids. V gave up 6 bases and J gave up 3 bases; unmatched junction bases: 4. Per germline, CDR1 LNHDA and CDR2 SQIVND (reference sequence). The CDR3 DNA is TGTGCCAGTAGGGACAGGGGTCGTACAGATACGCAGTATTTT. Its protein product is CASRDRGRTDTQYF.

The V gene is TRBV28, the J gene TRBJ2-4, with 8 bases matching TRBD2. The CDR3 length is 14 residues. With 4 bases clipped from V and 6 bases from J, the junction kept 5 bases outside the gene matches. Germline values: CDR1 MDHEN, CDR2 SYDVKM. The CDR3 DNA follows: TGTGCCAGCAGTTGGACCGGGACTAGAAACATTCAGTACTTC. Translating gives CASSWTGTRNIQYF.

V gene TRBV10-3 combines with J gene TRBJ2-7; 11 bases line up with TRBD2. The CDR3 spans 17 residues. Germline CDR1 reads ENHRY; CDR2 reads SYGVKD. The V and J ends lost 3 bases and 2 bases, in that order; junction bases with no gene match: 9. Here the CDR3 reads CAISENEVAGGPYEQYF. CDR3 in DNA: TGTGCCATCAGTGAAAATGAGGTAGCGGGAGGGCCCTACGAGCAGTACTTC.

The chain has TRBV4-3 and TRBJ2-1; D not resolved. Trimming stripped 0 bases from V and 9 bases from J, with 12 bases between. The CDR3 contains 14 residues. The germline V gene encodes CDR1 LGHNA and CDR2 YSLEER. The CDR3 loop reads CASSQEEQAGEQFF. In DNA, the CDR3 is TGCGCCAGCAGCCAAGAGGAGCAAGCCGGTGAGCAGTTCTTC.